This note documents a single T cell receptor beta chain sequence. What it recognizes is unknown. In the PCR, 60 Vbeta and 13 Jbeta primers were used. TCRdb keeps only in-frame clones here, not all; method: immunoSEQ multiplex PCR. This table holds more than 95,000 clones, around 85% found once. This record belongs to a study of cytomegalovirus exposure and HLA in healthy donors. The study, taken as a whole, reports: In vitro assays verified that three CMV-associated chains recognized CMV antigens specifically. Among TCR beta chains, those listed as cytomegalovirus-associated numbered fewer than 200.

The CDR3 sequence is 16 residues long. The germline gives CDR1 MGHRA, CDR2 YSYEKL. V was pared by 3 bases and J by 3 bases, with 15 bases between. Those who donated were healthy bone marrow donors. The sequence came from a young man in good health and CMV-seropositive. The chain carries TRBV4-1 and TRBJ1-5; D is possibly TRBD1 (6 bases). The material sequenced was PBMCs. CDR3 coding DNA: TGCGCCAGCAGCCATGAGGGCGGGGGGCCCAATCAGCCCCAGCATTTT. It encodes CASSHEGGGPNQPQHF.